Listed below are T cell receptor beta chains from one sample, sequenced in a study of blood T cell repertoires in COVID-19. TCRdb keeps only in-frame clones here, not all; method: immunoSEQ multiplex PCR. The sample consists of about 40,000 clones, around 84% of them appearing once. Sequenced input: peripheral blood. All receptors derive from a human donor in a cohort sampled during active COVID-19. Both conserved end residues are part of each CDR3. A D gene is named only where the DNA matches it firmly. Not all rows give a size; the values are once, few, many and, for expanded clones, a class.

17	TRBV6-1	TRBJ1-6	TRBD1	NA	TGTGCCAGCAGTGAAGCAATGGGACAGGGGACGAATTCACCCCTCCACTTT	CASSEAMGQGTNSPLHF
17	TRBV5-4	TRBJ1-4	NA	NA	TGTGCCAGCAGCCCAACGGCTCGGGGAGGTAGCGGGGAAAAACTGTTTTTT	CASSPTARGGSGEKLFF
13	TRBV2	TRBJ1-1	NA	NA	TGTGCCAGCAGTCCCCAGACGGACATCCAAGCTTTCTTT	CASSPQTDIQAFF
16	TRBV10-3	TRBJ2-2	NA	NA	TGTGCCATCAGCGAGAGGCGGGGAGGGAACACCGGGGAGCTGTTTTTT	CAISERRGGNTGELFF
13	TRBV5-5	TRBJ1-3	NA	NA	TGTGCCAGCAGCGGAGCCTCTGGAAACACCATATATTTT	CASSGASGNTIYF
13	TRBV5-5	TRBJ1-4	TRBD1	once	TGTGCCAGCCAACAGGGGCCCAATGAAAAACTGTTTTTT	CASQQGPNEKLFF
16	TRBV10-3	TRBJ2-3	TRBD2	NA	TGTGCCATCAGTGAGCCCGGACTAGCGAGCACAGATACGCAGTATTTT	CAISEPGLASTDTQYF
14	TRBV3-1/TRBV3-2	TRBJ2-7	TRBD2	NA	TGTGCCAGCAGCCAGGGACTAGCCGCCTACGAGCAGTACTTC	CASSQGLAAYEQYF
17	TRBV25-1	TRBJ2-3	TRBD2	NA	TGTGCCAGCGCCAAGGGGCGGGCGGGGGGCCTCACAGATACGCAGTATTTT	CASAKGRAGGLTDTQYF
13	TRBV9	TRBJ1-2	NA	NA	TGTGCCAGCAGTCCGGGACTAGACTATGGCTACACCTTC	CASSPGLDYGYTF
15	TRBV14	TRBJ1-4	NA	NA	TGTGCCAGCAGCCAGAACAGGGAGCGGGGGGAAAAACTGTTTTTT	CASSQNRERGEKLFF
14	TRBV7-2	TRBJ2-1	NA	NA	TGTGCCACCAGAGGGAGATTTTCCTACAATGAGCAGTTCTTC	CATRGRFSYNEQFF
14	TRBV5-5	TRBJ2-3	NA	NA	TGTGCCAGCAGCTTGGCCGAGGTCTCAGATACGCAGTATTTT	CASSLAEVSDTQYF
17	TRBV7-6	TRBJ2-7	TRBD1	NA	TGTGCCAGCAGCCGGATAACCTTTGGGACAGGGGCCAGTGAGCAGTACTTC	CASSRITFGTGASEQYF
13	TRBV2	TRBJ1-2	NA	NA	TGTGCCAGAGATGATCCGACAACCTATGGCTACACCTTC	CARDDPTTYGYTF
15	TRBV2	TRBJ2-1	TRBD1	once	TGTGCCAGCAGGAAGGACAGGGCGGTAGTGAGTGAGCAGTTCTTC	CASRKDRAVVSEQFF
14	TRBV6-5	TRBJ1-6	NA	NA	TGTGCCAGCAAACCCCGTCAGGTGTATTCACCCCTCCACTTT	CASKPRQVYSPLHF
13	TRBV29-1	TRBJ2-5	NA	NA	TGCAGCGTTGAACCTACAGACCAAGAGACCCAGTACTTC	CSVEPTDQETQYF
16	TRBV3-1/TRBV3-2	TRBJ1-3	NA	NA	TGTGCCAGCAGCCCTATGGGAGGTGGCTCTGGAAACACCATATATTTT	CASSPMGGGSGNTIYF
12	TRBV29-1	TRBJ1-1	TRBD1	NA	TGCAGCGGCGGGACAGGGCGGACTGAAGCTTTCTTT	CSGGTGRTEAFF
12	TRBV7-3	TRBJ2-3	NA	NA	TGTGCCAGCAGCTTAACCGGGGATACGCAGTATTTT	CASSLTGDTQYF
13	TRBV28	TRBJ2-1	TRBD2	NA	TGTGCCAGCCGGCGGGGGGGTGCCGATGAGCAGTTCTTC	CASRRGGADEQFF
15	TRBV5-1	TRBJ1-6	NA	NA	TGCGCCAGCAGCTTAGGTGGCAGGGAAAATTCACCCCTCCACTTT	CASSLGGRENSPLHF
15	TRBV6-4	TRBJ2-3	NA	NA	TGTGCCAGCAGTGACTCGATTAAGGAGGCAGATACGCAGTATTTT	CASSDSIKEADTQYF
14	TRBV5-1	TRBJ1-6	NA	NA	TGCGCCAGCAGCCTCCCGGGTCCCGGGTCACCCCTCCACTTT	CASSLPGPGSPLHF